Included here is one T cell receptor (beta chain) sequence, with context. This CDR3 spans 13 amino acids. The V gene's germline CDR1 is SQVTM and CDR2 ANQGSEA. The record originates from a study of CXCR3-negative and CXCR3-positive naive CD8 T cells. UMI-tagged TRB cDNA libraries were built via 5' RACE. Each CDR3 protein gets one entry in TCRdb, which reprocessed the 5' RACE reads and gives no DNA. In all, the sample yields about 41,000 distinct CDR3 sequences. The source material was memory CD8+ T cells from blood. The chain carries TRBV29-1 and TRBJ2-7; TCRdb reports TRBD1, a call that lacks DNA to check it against. This receptor was taken from a human donor in good health. Some clones in this sample may be carry-over from other donors' samples. Here the CDR3 reads CSVAGQGTYEQYF.